The TCR beta chain under discussion was sequenced for a study of beta chain features in type 1 diabetes. Every bit of the isolated RNA underwent reverse transcription, so sequencing read expressed TCRB transcripts. The assay was immunoSEQ multiplex PCR, and TCRdb's table has in-frame clones only and misses some. The sample comprises about 270,000 clones, 13% to 15% of which are singletons, and about 0.026% rests with the top ten. The V gene lost 0 bases and the J gene lost 7 bases, with 10 bases spanning the gap. This CDR3 is 15 amino acids long. Per the germline V gene, CDR1 is LNHNV and CDR2 is YYDKDF (reference sequence).

The sequence came from a middle-aged woman in good health. Sequencing was performed on naive CD4+ T cells from blood. This rearrangement joins TRBV15 to TRBJ1-6; no clear D. CDR3 region: CATSRDFTENSPLHF. CDR3 sequence (DNA): TGTGCCACCAGCAGAGATTTCACAGAGAATTCACCCCTCCACTTT.